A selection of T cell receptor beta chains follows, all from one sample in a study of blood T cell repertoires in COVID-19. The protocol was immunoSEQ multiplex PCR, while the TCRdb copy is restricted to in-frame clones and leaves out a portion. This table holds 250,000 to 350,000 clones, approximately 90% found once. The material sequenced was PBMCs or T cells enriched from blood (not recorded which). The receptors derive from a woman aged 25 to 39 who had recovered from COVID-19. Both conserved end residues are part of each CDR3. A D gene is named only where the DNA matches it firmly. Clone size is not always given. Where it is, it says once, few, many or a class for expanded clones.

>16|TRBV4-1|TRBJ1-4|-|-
TGCGCCAGCAGCCATACCCCTCGGGGGGCTAATGAAAAACTGTTTTTT
CASSHTPRGANEKLFF
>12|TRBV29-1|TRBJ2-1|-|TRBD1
TGCAGCGTCGCCAGGGACAGCAATGAGCAGTTCTTC
CSVARDSNEQFF
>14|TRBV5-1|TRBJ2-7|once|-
TGCGCCAGCACCGAGGACACCTTCTCCTACGAGCAGTACTTC
CASTEDTFSYEQYF
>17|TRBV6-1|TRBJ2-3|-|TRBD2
TGTGCCAGCAGTGAAAAGAGCGGGGGGGGTAGCACAGATACGCAGTATTTT
CASSEKSGGGSTDTQYF
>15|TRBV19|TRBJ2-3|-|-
TGTGCCAGTCACCGGGGGGCGGGCCCAAAGGATACGCAGTATTTT
CASHRGAGPKDTQYF
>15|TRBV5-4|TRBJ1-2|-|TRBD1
TGTGCCAGCAGCTTGATGGGACAGGAGAACTATGGCTACACCTTC
CASSLMGQENYGYTF
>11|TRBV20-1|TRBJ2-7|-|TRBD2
TGCAGTGCCCCGCGGGGGTACGAGCAGTACTTC
CSAPRGYEQYF
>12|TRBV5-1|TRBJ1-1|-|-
TGCGCCAGCAGCCCCGAGGGGGGGGCCGCTTTCTTT
CASSPEGGAAFF
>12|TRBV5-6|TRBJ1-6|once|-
TGTGCCAGCAGTCGCGACAGTCCACCCCTCCACTTT
CASSRDSPPLHF
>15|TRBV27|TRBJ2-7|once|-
TGTGCCAGCAGTTCCAGGACAGGGAGGGACAGTGGGCAGTACTTC
CASSSRTGRDSGQYF
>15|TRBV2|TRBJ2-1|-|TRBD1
TGTGCCAGCAGGGCGGACAGGGGAGCGGACAATGAGCAGTTCTTC
CASRADRGADNEQFF
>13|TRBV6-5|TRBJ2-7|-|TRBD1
TGTGCCAGCAGTTTGGACAGGGCGTACGAGCAGTACTTC
CASSLDRAYEQYF
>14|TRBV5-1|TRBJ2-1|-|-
TGCGCCAGCAGCTTGGCTCTAGATGTTAATGAGCAGTTCTTC
CASSLALDVNEQFF
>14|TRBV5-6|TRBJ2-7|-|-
TGTGCCAGCAGCTTCCCGGACAGATCCTACGAGCAGTACTTC
CASSFPDRSYEQYF
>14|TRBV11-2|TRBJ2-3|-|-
TGTGCCAGCAGCGAACTAGTCACCGCAGATACGCAGTATTTT
CASSELVTADTQYF
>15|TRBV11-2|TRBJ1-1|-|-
TGTGCCAGCAGTCTCACGTCGGGGGGTTGGACTGAAGCTTTCTTT
CASSLTSGGWTEAFF
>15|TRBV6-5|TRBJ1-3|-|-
TGTGCCAGCAGTTCAGCCGGGAGCTCTGGAAACACCATATATTTT
CASSSAGSSGNTIYF
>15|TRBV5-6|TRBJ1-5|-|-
TGTGCCAGCAGCTTGCAACAGGGAAGTATTCAGCCCCAGCATTTT
CASSLQQGSIQPQHF
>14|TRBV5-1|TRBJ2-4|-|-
TGCGCCAGCAGCTTCGGAGAGAACAAAAACATTCAGTACTTC
CASSFGENKNIQYF
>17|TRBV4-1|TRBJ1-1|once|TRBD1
TGCGCCAGCAGCCACCATGGGGACAGGGTGGGGAACACTGAAGCTTTCTTT
CASSHHGDRVGNTEAFF